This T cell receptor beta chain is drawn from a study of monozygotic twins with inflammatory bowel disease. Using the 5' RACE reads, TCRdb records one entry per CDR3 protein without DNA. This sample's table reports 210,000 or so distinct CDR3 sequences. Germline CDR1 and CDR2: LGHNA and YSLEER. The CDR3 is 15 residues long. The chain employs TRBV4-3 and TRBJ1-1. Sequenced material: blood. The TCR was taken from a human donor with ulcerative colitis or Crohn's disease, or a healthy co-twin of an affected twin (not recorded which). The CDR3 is CASSQDIRGIGEAFF.